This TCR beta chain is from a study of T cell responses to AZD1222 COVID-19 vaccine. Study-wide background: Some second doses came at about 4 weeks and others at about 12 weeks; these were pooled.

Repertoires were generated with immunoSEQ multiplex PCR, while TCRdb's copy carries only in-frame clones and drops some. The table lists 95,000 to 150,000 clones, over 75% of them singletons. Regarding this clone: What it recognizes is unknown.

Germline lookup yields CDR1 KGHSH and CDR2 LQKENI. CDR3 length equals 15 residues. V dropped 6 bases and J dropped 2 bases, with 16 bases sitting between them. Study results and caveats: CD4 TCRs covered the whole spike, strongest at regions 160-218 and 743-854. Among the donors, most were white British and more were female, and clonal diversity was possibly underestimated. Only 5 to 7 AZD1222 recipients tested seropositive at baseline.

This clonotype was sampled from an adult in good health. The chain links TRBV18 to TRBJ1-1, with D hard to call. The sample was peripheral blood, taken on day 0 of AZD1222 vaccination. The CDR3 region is CASSMGSAANTEAFF. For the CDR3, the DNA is TGTGCCAGCTCTATGGGCAGTGCGGCTAACACTGAAGCTTTCTTT.